These 23 T cell receptor beta chains came from one sample sequenced in a study of shared clonotypes between healthy human individuals. Method: immunoSEQ multiplex PCR; TCRdb's copy keeps in-frame clones and lacks some. The data hold approximately 470,000 clones, with approximately 81% observed a single time. Sequencing was performed on PBMCs. Receptors originate from a middle-aged woman in good health. Some clones in this sample may be carry-over from other donors' samples.

The rearrangement links TRBV7-6 to TRBJ2-3, with 9 bases lining up with TRBD1. This CDR3 has 15 amino acids. V was clipped by 5 bases and J by 4 bases; unmatched bases: 7. CDR1 SGHVS and CDR2 FNYEAQ come from the germline V gene. The CDR3 DNA sequence: TGTGCCAGCAGCCCCCGGACAGGGGTCCCAGATACGCAGTATTTT. Translated: CASSPRTGVPDTQYF.

V usage is TRBV15 and J usage is TRBJ1-3; 9 bases line up with TRBD1. The trim removed 3 bases at V and 0 bases at J, leaving 3 bases unmatched. The CDR3 has 16 amino acids. Germline-derived CDR1 and CDR2 are LNHNV and YYDKDF (reference sequence). The DNA for the CDR3 is TGTGCCACCAGCAGGGACAGGGGCCTCTCTGGAAACACCATATATTTT. The encoded protein is CATSRDRGLSGNTIYF.

Notes on this clone: A far more abundant clone sits one base away, making this likely a read error. Other DNA sequences of this sample code for an identical CDR3. The chain couples TRBV5-4 to TRBJ1-1; TRBD1 agrees at 9 bases. Germline V gene lookup returns CDR1 SGHNT and CDR2 YYREEE (reference sequence). This CDR3 region has 16 residues. Here the CDR3 DNA reads TGTGCCAGCAGCTTGGGGACAGGGGTTGAGGACACTGAAGCTCTCTTT. Amino acids: CASSLGTGVEDTEALF.

This clone was detected once. The V gene is TRBV11-2, the J gene TRBJ2-3, with 9 bases identical to TRBD2. From germline, CDR1 is SGHAT and CDR2 FQNNGV. J lost 0 bases, V lost 0 bases, and 4 bases had no gene match. The CDR3 runs to 17 residues. The CDR3 DNA sequence: TGTGCCAGCAGCTTAGATGGACTAGCGTCTAGCACAGATACGCAGTATTTT. Translated: CASSLDGLASSTDTQYF.

A word on this clone: This may arise from a read error, as a much more abundant clone is one base away. The conserved phenylalanine or tryptophan is not found at the CDR3 terminus, so this likely reflects a read error. This chain links TRBV15 with TRBJ2-2; no definite D call. The CDR3 covers 14 residues. Trimming took off 0 bases at V and 7 bases at J, with 9 bases between the two ends. CDR1 is LNHNV and CDR2 is YYDKDF in the germline V gene (reference sequence). CDR3 residues: CATSRDRVGGELFS. CDR3 sequence (DNA): TGTGCCACCAGCAGAGATAGGGTGGGCGGGGAGCTGTTTTCT.

Notes on this clone: A far larger clone is just one base off, so this is likely a read error. The sample contains more than one DNA sequence encoding this CDR3. The CDR3 nucleotides read TGTGCCAGCAGCGTATACGGGGCAACTAATGAGAAACTGTTTTTT. Amino acid sequence: CASSVYGATNEKLFF. The chain recombines TRBV9 with TRBJ1-4; a weak D match, TRBD1 (5 bases). This CDR3 is 15 amino acids long. Germline CDR1 is SGDLS and CDR2 is YYNGEE. Drawing the rest from reference TRBV9 and TRBJ1-4, the complete variable domain is DSGVTQTPKHLITATGQRVTLRCSPRSGDLSVYWYQQSLDQGLQFLIQYYNGEERAKGNILERFSAQQFPDLHSELNLSSLELGDSALYFCASSVYGATNEKLFFGSGTQLSVL.

This chain joins TRBV18 and TRBJ1-1; 12 bases are shared with TRBD1. From germline, CDR1 is KGHSH and CDR2 LQKENI. This CDR3 contains 19 residues. The junction had 16 bases not matched to a gene; V was cut back by 4 bases and J by 4 bases. The CDR3 region has the DNA TGTGCCAGCTCACGCCGGGAGTCGGGACAGGGGGCCGGTGGCACTGAAGCTTTCTTT. Translated: CASSRRESGQGAGGTEAFF.

The rearrangement joins TRBV6-5 to TRBJ2-7; D ambiguous. V was clipped by 2 bases and J by 3 bases, with 11 bases between them. The CDR3 sequence is 14 residues long. Germline CDR1 MNHEY, CDR2 SVGAGI. Here the CDR3 DNA reads TGTGCCAGCAGTTACAGTGTAGGAATCTACGAGCAGTACTTC. Translated: CASSYSVGIYEQYF.

CDR3 nucleotide sequence: TGTGCCAGCAGTCCTCGGGACAGGGTCTACGAGCAGTACTTC. Translated: CASSPRDRVYEQYF. This chain connects TRBV28 to TRBJ2-7; the match to TRBD1 covers 9 bases. J lost 3 bases, V lost 5 bases, and 5 bases had no gene match. The CDR3 contains 14 residues. In germline, CDR1 is MDHEN, CDR2 SYDVKM.

Concerning this clone itself: A far larger clone is just one base off, so this is likely a read error. Other DNA sequences in this sample translate to the same CDR3. The gene calls are TRBV25-1 and TRBJ2-7, with TRBD1 matching over 8 bases. The CDR3 length is 14 residues. Germline V gene sequence: CDR1 MGHDK, CDR2 SYGVNS. CDR3 sequence reads: CASSGRWTGSVQYF. Here the CDR3 DNA reads TGTGCCAGTAGTGGAAGATGGACAGGGAGCGTGCAGTACTTC.

J is TRBJ1-1 and V is TRBV4-3, with 10 bases fitting TRBD1. Germline V lookup: CDR1 LGHNA, CDR2 YSLEER. The CDR3 sequence is 17 residues long. J lost 4 bases, V lost 2 bases, and 10 bases had no gene match. The CDR3 spells CASSQRNRDRGTTEAFF. CDR3 sequence (DNA): TGCGCCAGCAGCCAAAGAAACCGGGACAGGGGTACCACTGAAGCTTTCTTT.

This clone occurred a few times. The chain uses TRBV6-6 and TRBJ2-5; no clear D. V lost 5 bases, J lost 2 bases, and 12 bases lay in between. CDR1 and CDR2 from the germline V gene are MNHNY and SVGAGI (reference sequence). The CDR3 sequence is 14 residues long. The CDR3 DNA reads TGTGCCAGCAGTGTAAAAGAAGAACAAGAGACCCAGTACTTC. This translates into CASSVKEEQETQYF.

The V and J genes are TRBV27 and TRBJ1-3, with 8 bases identical to TRBD1. J was trimmed by 1 base and V by 5 bases; bases with no gene match: 10. The CDR3 runs to 17 residues. Germline V gives CDR1 MNHEY, CDR2 SMNVEV (reference sequence). Here the CDR3 reads CASSPGTGGVSGNTIYF. The CDR3 bases are TGTGCCAGCAGTCCCGGGACAGGAGGGGTTTCTGGAAACACCATATATTTT.

The chain couples TRBV7-9 to TRBJ1-5; 7 bases are a match to TRBD1. The CDR3 contains 14 residues. The V gene end was trimmed by 5 bases and the J gene end by 5 bases; junction bases not matched to a gene: 6. Germline values: CDR1 SEHNR, CDR2 FQNEAQ (reference sequence). For the CDR3, the DNA is TGTGCCAGCAGCCCACAGGGGCCGGATCAGCCCCAGCATTTT. It codes for CASSPQGPDQPQHF. The variable domain in full, completed from reference TRBV7-9 and TRBJ1-5, reads DTGVSQNPRHKITKRGQNVTFRCDPISEHNRLYWYRQTLGQGPEFLTYFQNEAQLEKSRLLSDRFSAERPKGSFSTLEIQRTEQGDSAMYLCASSPQGPDQPQHFGDGTRLSIL.

This chain connects TRBV11-2 to TRBJ2-7; D possibly corresponds to TRBD2 (5 bases). Germline values: CDR1 SGHAT, CDR2 FQNNGV. The V end was cut by 0 bases, the J end by 4 bases, with 13 bases between. The CDR3 is made up of 15 amino acids. The CDR3 DNA follows: TGTGCCAGCAGCTTAGAGGAGGCCCTTGGGTACGAGCAGTACTTC. Its translation: CASSLEEALGYEQYF.

This clone was recorded only once. This sequence joins TRBV7-9 and TRBJ2-7, with D tentatively TRBD2 (5 bases). Germline V gene sequence: CDR1 SEHNR, CDR2 FQNEAQ (reference sequence). The length of the CDR3 is 13 residues. V was shortened by 8 bases and J by 2 bases, with 13 bases between the two germline ends. The CDR3 coding sequence is TGTGCCAGCTCCGGCGGGTTCGCCTACGAGCAGTACTTC. Residues: CASSGGFAYEQYF.

This clone occurred many times. The chain couples TRBV4-1 to TRBJ2-5, with D hard to call. V lost 5 bases and J 5 bases, leaving 15 bases between the germline ends. The CDR3 runs 14 residues. Germline CDR1 MGHRA, CDR2 YSYEKL. CDR3 protein: CASSSPTRSETQYF. The CDR3 DNA reads as TGCGCCAGCAGCTCCCCCACACGATCGGAGACCCAGTACTTC.

The V gene is TRBV5-1, the J gene TRBJ2-3; the D gene is possibly TRBD2 (5 bases). Trimming pared 7 bases from V and 1 base from J, leaving 19 bases between. The CDR3 contains 16 residues. Germline loops: CDR1 SGHRS, CDR2 YFSETQ. The CDR3 sequence is CASRRGYGVGTDTQYF. In nucleotides, the CDR3 is TGCGCCAGCCGACGGGGTTACGGAGTGGGCACAGATACGCAGTATTTT.

In the case of this clone: A much larger clonotype is one base distant, so this may be a read error. CDR3 in DNA: TGTGCCAGTATCACTAACGGAGGGTACGAGCAGTACTTC. Translation gives CASITNGGYEQYF. The chain employs TRBV19 and TRBJ2-5; D is perhaps TRBD2 (6 bases). TRBJ2-7 explains the end of the DNA better; the J call may be wrong. The germline CDR1 and CDR2 sequences are LNHDA and SQIVND (reference sequence). This CDR3 has 13 amino acids.

The table lists this clone with many counts. The chain carries TRBV15 and TRBJ1-2, with D perhaps TRBD1 (6 bases). CDR1 is LNHNV, CDR2 YYDKDF, per germline (reference sequence). V lost 1 base and J 4 bases, leaving 16 bases between the germline ends. The length of the CDR3 is 16 residues. This chain's CDR3 is CATSRGWDTLGYGYTF. The CDR3 nucleotides are TGTGCCACCAGCAGAGGATGGGACACCCTGGGCTATGGCTACACCTTC.

The chain employs TRBV6-1 and TRBJ1-4, with D perhaps TRBD1 (5 bases). Trimming left V 5 bases short and J 4 bases short, with 11 bases between. CDR1 MNHNS and CDR2 SASEGT come from the germline V gene. The CDR3 loop spans 14 amino acids. CDR3 DNA sequence: TGTGCCAGCAGTCCGGGGGACTTTAATGAAAAACTGTTTTTT. This gives the protein CASSPGDFNEKLFF.

V gene TRBV2 combines with J gene TRBJ1-5; no firm D call. Germline V lookup: CDR1 SNHLY, CDR2 FYNNEI. Between the trimmed V and J ends, which lost 5 bases and 4 bases, there was a span of 9 bases. This CDR3 contains 13 residues. The CDR3 coding sequence is TGTGCCAGCAGTCCACACGCAAATCAGCCCCAGCATTTT. Translated: CASSPHANQPQHF.

The chain is built from TRBV7-2 and TRBJ2-5; D gene ambiguous. The germline CDR1 and CDR2 sequences are SGHTA and FQGNSA. The CDR3 sequence is 12 residues long. V dropped 4 bases and J dropped 4 bases, with 7 bases sitting between them. This chain's CDR3 is CASSSDSETQYF. CDR3 sequence (DNA): TGTGCCAGCAGCTCGGATTCAGAGACCCAGTACTTC.